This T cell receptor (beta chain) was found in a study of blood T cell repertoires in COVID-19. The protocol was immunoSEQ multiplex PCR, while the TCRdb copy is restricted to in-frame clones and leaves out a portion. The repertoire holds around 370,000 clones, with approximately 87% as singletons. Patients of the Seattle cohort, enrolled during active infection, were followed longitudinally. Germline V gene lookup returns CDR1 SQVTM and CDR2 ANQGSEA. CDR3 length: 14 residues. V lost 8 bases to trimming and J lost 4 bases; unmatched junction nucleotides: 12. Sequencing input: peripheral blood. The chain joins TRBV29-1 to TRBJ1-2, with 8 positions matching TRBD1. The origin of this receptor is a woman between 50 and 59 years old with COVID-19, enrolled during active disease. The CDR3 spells CSQRDRISAYGYTF. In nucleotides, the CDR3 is TGCAGCCAGCGGGACAGGATTTCGGCCTATGGCTACACCTTC.